Reported below is one T cell receptor beta chain. This CDR3 contains 12 residues. V was trimmed by 0 bases and J by 7 bases, leaving 6 bases between them. Germline values: CDR1 LGHDT, CDR2 YNNKEL (reference sequence). Using immunoSEQ multiplex PCR, the repertoire was profiled, and TCRdb retains in-frame clones only, with some absent. The table shows approximately 300,000 clones, with 85% to 95% occurring only once. This sample is drawn from a study of blood T cell repertoires in COVID-19. Overall study: PBMCs, B-cell-depleted T cells, or T cells provided the cDNA or gDNA that made up the material.

Participants, about 18 to 89 years old, spanned around 26 US areas. Participants' own reports of clinical history determined their cohort assignment. Each exposed participant met a COVID-19 case in the 2 weeks preceding study entry. The clonotype was recovered from a woman aged 25 to 45 who had been exposed to COVID-19. J is TRBJ1-2 and V is TRBV3-1 (or the pseudogene TRBV3-2); D gene uncertain. Sequenced input: PBMCs or T cells enriched from blood (not recorded which). CDR3 residues: CASSQEGGGYTF. The CDR3 DNA sequence: TGTGCCAGCAGCCAAGAAGGAGGTGGCTACACCTTC.